This TCR beta chain was retrieved from a study of T cells in Graves' hyperthyroidism and ophthalmopathy (dated by TCRdb to between 2019 and 2020). Broadly, across the study: Peripheral blood was sampled at the time of initial diagnosis, prior to any treatment. After sampling, hyperthyroidism patients received methimazole starting at 30 mg daily, and ophthalmopathy patients received high-dose intravenous methylprednisolone. Thyroid tissue and blood T-cell repertoires from more than five Graves' hyperthyroidism patients were also compared in the study. TCR Vbeta CDR3 sequencing of approximately 140 peripheral blood samples (approximately 44 ophthalmopathy, around 80 hyperthyroidism and some 17 progressor patients) is reported in the paper. The 100 discovery patients were randomly divided into training and test sets at a 7:3 ratio. To identify distinguishing TCR V-J signatures, a discovery cohort of around 98 patients was used, comprising roughly 45 with Graves' ophthalmopathy and under 60 with stable Graves' hyperthyroidism. Prospective prediction of ophthalmopathy was tested in an independent validation cohort of approximately 18 hyperthyroidism patients and around 16 patients who later progressed to ophthalmopathy. Study-level results and caveats: Most expanded thyroid clonotypes (frequency above 0.001) were also detected in blood, a finding suggesting that blood repertoires may reflect thyroid immune responses. During validation, the model predicted progression to ophthalmopathy a median of approximately 6 months ahead of onset, with approximately 71% sensitivity and 72.22% specificity. Ophthalmopathy was separated from stable hyperthyroidism by a 13 V-J signature model, with 85% to 90% sensitivity and around 81% specificity obtained in cross-validation and 80%/75% obtained in testing. Sample size was not statistically predetermined, and blinding of investigators to group allocation was not performed.

Looking up the germline V gene (reference sequence) yields CDR1 SGHNT and CDR2 YYREEE. Trimming takes 4 bases from V and 2 bases from J, and the germline ends sit 12 bases apart. The CDR3 numbers 15 residues from cysteine through phenylalanine. The entry retains the CDR3 DNA only, 45 bases that are in frame from base 1. This clonotype was seen repeatedly, ten times or more. Its target antigen remains unknown. No much larger clone is present one base from it, and per-base qualities are unavailable. The TCR beta CDR3 regions were amplified from the RNA transcripts. The TCR CDR3 was subjected to a first round of RT-PCR using the HTBI primer set and the Qiagen OneStep RT-PCR kit. Libraries were constructed in a second round of multiplex PCR, after which size selection and purification were performed. Paired-end sequencing of the libraries was performed with 100 bp reads on an Illumina HiSeq2000. The authors processed their data as follows. SOAPnuke was used to process the raw data, removing reads that contained adapters or uncalled bases, had a mean Phred below 15, or lacked an exact match to the constant primer or identifier. High-quality paired reads were merged using COPE v1.2.5, and each unique nucleotide sequence was defined as a clonotype. MiTCR v1.1 was used to align the clonotypes against IMGT TRBV, TRBD and TRBJ reference segments. Only V-J combinations with frequency above 0.0001, covering 99.2% of repertoires, were analysed. The TCS score was defined as F50 (clonal expansion) divided by E x V (chaos), with BLOSUM62-based TCRdist calculated between CDR3 peptides within each V-J. Welch's t-statistics and random forest reduced 500 to 650 V-J features to 13, which were used in a naive Bayes classifier (R e1071). TCRdb applied fastp at Q25 and MiXCR to the public reads, then kept only in-frame beta chains. Every distinct CDR3 protein forms one entry, paired with its most common genes and DNA. The V and J calls reflect TCRdb's pipeline rather than the authors' work. Here the sample has around 250,000 distinct CDR3 sequences; more than 20% occur a single time. The biggest ten clones account for 30% to 40% of the sample.

In the ophthalmopathy patients, disease was moderately to severely active, with a Clinical Activity Score of 3 or more, a NOSPECS grade of 4 or more, and a duration of less than 3 months. Any patient with an uncontrolled infection, another autoimmune disease, pregnancy or lactation was excluded. Clinical symptoms, serum thyroxine and TRAb, thyroid ultrasound, and orbital computed tomography formed the basis for the diagnoses. PBMCs were isolated from about 9 ml of fresh peripheral blood by Ficoll-Paque density gradient centrifugation. Trizol reagent was used to extract total RNA, and RNA quality was then checked on an Agilent 2100 Bioanalyzer.

The sequence was collected from a woman in her thirties or forties with Graves' ophthalmopathy. In this chain, TRBV5-4 is recombined with TRBJ2-2, with TRBD1 tentatively as D gene (5 bases match). Sample: blood. The CDR3 region has the sequence CASSAADRNTGELFF. The DNA reads as follows: TGTGCCAGCAGCGCGGCAGACAGAAACACCGGGGAGCTGTTTTTT.